The following is a T cell receptor beta chain sequence with its context. What it binds is unknown. This sample stems from a study of cytomegalovirus exposure and HLA in healthy donors. The study, taken as a whole, reports: There were some 150 TCR beta chains listed as cytomegalovirus-associated. A later analysis found most CMV-associated TCR beta chains apparently HLA-restricted. A later analysis found common viral pathogens apparently linked to several of the most significant clusters.

It was healthy bone marrow donors who served as donors. The germline V gene has CDR1 DFQATT and CDR2 SNEGSKA (reference sequence). The CDR3 is 10 amino acids. The V gene lost 6 bases and the J gene lost 8 bases, with 9 bases spanning the gap. PCR employed 60 Vbeta and 13 Jbeta primers. Sequenced by immunoSEQ multiplex PCR; TCRdb stores in-frame clones only, minus some. The sample carries 150,000 to 200,000 clones, roughly 79% recorded once. The rearrangement uses TRBV20-1 and TRBJ2-3, with a tentative D call TRBD2 (6 bases). This TCR came from a male donor in good health and CMV-seropositive. The source material was PBMCs. As DNA, the CDR3 is TGCAGTGCGCGACTAGGTACGCAGTATTTT. Amino acid sequence: CSARLGTQYF.